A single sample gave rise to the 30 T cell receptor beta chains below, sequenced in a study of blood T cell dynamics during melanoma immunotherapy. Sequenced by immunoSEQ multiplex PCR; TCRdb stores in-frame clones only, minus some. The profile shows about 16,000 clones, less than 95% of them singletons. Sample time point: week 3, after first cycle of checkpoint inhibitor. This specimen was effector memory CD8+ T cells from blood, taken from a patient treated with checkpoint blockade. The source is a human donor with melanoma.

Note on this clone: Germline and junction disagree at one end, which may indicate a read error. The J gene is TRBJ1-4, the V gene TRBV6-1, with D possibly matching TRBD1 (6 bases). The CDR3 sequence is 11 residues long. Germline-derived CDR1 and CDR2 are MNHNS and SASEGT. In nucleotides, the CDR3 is TGTGCCAGCATTGGTTTCCGGGACAAAGCTTTT. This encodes CASIGFRDKAF.

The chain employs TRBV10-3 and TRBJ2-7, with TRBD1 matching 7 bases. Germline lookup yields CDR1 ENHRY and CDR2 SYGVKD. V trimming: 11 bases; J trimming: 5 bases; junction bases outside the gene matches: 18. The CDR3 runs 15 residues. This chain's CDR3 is CAARGNGKVSDEQYF. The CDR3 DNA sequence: TGTGCCGCCAGGGGGAACGGGAAGGTCTCTGACGAGCAGTACTTC.

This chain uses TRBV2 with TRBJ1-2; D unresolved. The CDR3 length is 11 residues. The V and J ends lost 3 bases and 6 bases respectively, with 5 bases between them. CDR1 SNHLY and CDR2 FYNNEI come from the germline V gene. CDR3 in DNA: TGTGCCAGCAGTGAGAGCGATGGCTACACCTTC. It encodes CASSESDGYTF.

Here the CDR3 DNA reads TGTGCCAGCAGCGTCGCTGGGACTAGCGGTTACGAGCAGTACTTC. Translation: CASSVAGTSGYEQYF. The chain recombines TRBV9 with TRBJ2-7, with TRBD2 identical over 11 bases. The length of the CDR3 is 15 residues. Trimming at V came to 2 bases and at J to 4 bases, leaving 5 bases not matched to a gene. The germline V gene has CDR1 SGDLS and CDR2 YYNGEE.

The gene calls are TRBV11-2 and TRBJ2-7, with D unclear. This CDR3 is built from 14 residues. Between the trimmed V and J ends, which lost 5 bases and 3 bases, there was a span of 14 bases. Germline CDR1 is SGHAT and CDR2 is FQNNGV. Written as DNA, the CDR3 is TGTGCCAGCAGCCCATGGACGGATTTCTACGAGCAGTACTTC. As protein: CASSPWTDFYEQYF.

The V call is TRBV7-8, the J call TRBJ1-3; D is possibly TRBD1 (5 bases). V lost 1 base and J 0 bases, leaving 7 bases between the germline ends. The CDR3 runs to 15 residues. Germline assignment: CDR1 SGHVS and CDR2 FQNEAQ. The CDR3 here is CASSLGGTSGNTIYF. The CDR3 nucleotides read TGTGCCAGCAGCTTAGGTGGGACCTCTGGAAACACCATATATTTT.

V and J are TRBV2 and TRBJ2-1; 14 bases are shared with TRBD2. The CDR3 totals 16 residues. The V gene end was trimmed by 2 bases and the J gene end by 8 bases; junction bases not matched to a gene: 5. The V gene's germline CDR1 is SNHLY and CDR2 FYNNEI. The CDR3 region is CASSERTSGRRDEQFF. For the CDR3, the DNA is TGTGCCAGCAGTGAACGGACTAGCGGGAGGAGAGATGAGCAGTTCTTC.

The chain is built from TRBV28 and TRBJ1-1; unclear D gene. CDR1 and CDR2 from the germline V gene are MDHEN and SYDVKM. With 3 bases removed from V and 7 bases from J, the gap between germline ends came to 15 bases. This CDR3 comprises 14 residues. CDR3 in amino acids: CASSFGYWQIEAFF. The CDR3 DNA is TGTGCCAGCAGTTTTGGGTATTGGCAGATTGAAGCTTTCTTT.

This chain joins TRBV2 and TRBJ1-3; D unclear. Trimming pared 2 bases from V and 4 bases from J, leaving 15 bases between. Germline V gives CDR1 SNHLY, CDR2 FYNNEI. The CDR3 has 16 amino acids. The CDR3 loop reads CASSELEGLGGNTIYF. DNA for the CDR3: TGTGCCAGCAGTGAACTCGAGGGTTTGGGAGGAAACACCATATATTTT.

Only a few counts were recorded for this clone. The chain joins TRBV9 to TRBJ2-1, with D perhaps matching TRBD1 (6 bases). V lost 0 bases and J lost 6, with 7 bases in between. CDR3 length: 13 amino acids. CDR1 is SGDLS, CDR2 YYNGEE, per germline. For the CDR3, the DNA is TGTGCCAGCAGCGTAGGGACAGCCAATGAGCAGTTCTTC. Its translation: CASSVGTANEQFF.

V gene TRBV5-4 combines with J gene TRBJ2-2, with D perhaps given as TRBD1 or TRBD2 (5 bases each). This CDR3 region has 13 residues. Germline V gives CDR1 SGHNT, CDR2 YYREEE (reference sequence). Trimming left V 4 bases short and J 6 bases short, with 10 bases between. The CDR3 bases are TGTGCCAGCAGCCCGCAGGGACCCGGGGAGCTGTTTTTT. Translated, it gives CASSPQGPGELFF.

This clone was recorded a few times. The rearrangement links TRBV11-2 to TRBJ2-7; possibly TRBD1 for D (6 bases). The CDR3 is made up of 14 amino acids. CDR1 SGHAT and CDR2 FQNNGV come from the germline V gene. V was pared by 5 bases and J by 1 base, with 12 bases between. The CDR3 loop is CASSRWTASYEQYF. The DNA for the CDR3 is TGTGCCAGCAGCCGTTGGACAGCTTCCTACGAGCAGTACTTC.

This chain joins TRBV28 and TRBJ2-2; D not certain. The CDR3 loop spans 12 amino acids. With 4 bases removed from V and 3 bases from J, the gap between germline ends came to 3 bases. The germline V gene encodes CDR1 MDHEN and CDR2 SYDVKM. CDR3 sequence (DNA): TGTGCCAGCAGTTCCCACACCGGGGAGCTGTTTTTT. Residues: CASSSHTGELFF.

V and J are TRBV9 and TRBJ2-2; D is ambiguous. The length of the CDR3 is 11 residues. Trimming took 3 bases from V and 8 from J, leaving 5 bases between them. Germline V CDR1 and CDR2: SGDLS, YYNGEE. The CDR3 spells CASSDVGELFF. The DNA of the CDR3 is TGTGCCAGCAGCGATGTGGGGGAGCTGTTTTTT.

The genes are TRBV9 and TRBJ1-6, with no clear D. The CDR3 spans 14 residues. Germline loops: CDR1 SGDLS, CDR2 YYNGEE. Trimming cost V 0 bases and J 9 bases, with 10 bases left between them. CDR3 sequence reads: CASSVGGGGSPLHF. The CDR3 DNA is TGTGCCAGCAGCGTAGGTGGTGGTGGTTCACCCCTCCACTTT.

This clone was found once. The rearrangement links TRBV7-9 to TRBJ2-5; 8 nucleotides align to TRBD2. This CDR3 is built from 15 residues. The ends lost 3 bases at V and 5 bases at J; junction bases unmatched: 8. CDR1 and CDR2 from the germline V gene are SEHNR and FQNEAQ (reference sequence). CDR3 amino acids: CASSFWREDGETQYF. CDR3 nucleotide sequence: TGTGCCAGCAGCTTCTGGCGGGAGGATGGGGAGACCCAGTACTTC.

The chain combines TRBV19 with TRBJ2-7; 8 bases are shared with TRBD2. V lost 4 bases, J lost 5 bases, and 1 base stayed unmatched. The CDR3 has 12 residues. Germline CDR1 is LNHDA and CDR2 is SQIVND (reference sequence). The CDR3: CASSTSGHEQYF. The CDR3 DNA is TGTGCCAGTAGTACTAGCGGGCACGAGCAGTACTTC.

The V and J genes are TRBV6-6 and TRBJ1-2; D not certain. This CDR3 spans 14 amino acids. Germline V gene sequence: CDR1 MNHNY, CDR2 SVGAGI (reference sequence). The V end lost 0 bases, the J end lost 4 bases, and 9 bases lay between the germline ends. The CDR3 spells CASSYSEGRYGYTF. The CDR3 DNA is TGTGCCAGCAGTTACTCCGAAGGGCGCTATGGCTACACCTTC.

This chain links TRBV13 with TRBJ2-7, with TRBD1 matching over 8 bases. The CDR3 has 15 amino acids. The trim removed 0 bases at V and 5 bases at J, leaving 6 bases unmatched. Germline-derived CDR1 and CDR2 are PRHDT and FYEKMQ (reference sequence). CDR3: CASSLGGQGRNEQYF. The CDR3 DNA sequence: TGTGCCAGCAGCTTAGGCGGACAGGGTAGGAACGAGCAGTACTTC.

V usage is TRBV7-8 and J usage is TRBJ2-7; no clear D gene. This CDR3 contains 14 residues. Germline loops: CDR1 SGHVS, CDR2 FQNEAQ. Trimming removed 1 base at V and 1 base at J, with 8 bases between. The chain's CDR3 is CASSLGWGSYEQYF. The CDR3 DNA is TGTGCCAGCAGCTTAGGGTGGGGATCCTACGAGCAGTACTTC.

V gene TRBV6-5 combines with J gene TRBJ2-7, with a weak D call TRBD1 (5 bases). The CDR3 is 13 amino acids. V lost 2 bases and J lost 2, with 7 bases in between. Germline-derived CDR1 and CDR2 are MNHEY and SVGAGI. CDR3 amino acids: CASSYRGPYEQYF. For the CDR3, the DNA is TGTGCCAGCAGTTACAGGGGCCCCTACGAGCAGTACTTC.

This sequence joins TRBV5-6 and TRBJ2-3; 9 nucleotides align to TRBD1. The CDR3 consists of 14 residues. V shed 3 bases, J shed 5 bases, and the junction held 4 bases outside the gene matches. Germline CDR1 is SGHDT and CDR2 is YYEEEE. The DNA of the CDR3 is TGTGCCAGCAGCTGGGACAGGGTGGGAGATACGCAGTATTTT. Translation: CASSWDRVGDTQYF.

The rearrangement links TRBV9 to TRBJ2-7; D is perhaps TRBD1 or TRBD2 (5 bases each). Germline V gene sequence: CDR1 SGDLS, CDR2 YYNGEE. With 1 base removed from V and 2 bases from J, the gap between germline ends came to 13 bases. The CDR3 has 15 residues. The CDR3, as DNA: TGTGCCAGCAGCGTAAGTGGGACGACGGCCTACGAGCAGTACTTC. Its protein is CASSVSGTTAYEQYF.

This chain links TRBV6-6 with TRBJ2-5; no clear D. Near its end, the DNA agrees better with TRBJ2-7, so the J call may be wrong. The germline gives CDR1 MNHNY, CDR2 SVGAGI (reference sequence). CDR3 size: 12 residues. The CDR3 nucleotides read TGTGCCAGCAGTTACTCAAAGTACGAGCAGTACTTC. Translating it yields CASSYSKYEQYF.

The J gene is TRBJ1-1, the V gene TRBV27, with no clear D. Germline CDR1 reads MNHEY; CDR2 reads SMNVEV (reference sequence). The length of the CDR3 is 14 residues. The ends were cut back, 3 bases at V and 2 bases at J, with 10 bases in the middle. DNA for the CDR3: TGTGCCAGCAGTTTGGACCCGGTAAACACTGAAGCTTTCTTT. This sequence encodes CASSLDPVNTEAFF.

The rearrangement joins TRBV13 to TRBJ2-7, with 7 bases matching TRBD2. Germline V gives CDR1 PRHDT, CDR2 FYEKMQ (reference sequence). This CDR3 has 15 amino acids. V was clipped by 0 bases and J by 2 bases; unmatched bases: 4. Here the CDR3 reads CASSLGLAGTYEQYF. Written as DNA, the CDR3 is TGTGCCAGCAGCTTAGGGTTAGCGGGTACCTACGAGCAGTACTTC.

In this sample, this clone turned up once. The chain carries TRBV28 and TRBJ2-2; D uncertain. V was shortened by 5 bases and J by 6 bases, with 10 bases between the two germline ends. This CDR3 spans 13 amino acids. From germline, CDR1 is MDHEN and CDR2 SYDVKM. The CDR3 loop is CASSPAQPGELFF. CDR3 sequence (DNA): TGTGCCAGCAGTCCCGCCCAACCCGGGGAGCTGTTTTTT.

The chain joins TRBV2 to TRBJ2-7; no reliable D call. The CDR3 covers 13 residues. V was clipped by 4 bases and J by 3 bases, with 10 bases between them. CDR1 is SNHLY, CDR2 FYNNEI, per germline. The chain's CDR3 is CASSVRQVYEQYF. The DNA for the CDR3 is TGTGCCAGCAGTGTCCGTCAGGTCTACGAGCAGTACTTC.

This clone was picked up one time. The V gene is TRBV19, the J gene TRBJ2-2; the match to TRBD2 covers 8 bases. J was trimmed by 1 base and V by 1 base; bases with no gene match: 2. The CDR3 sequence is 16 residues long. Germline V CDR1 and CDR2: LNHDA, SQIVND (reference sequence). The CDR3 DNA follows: TGTGCCAGTAGTATAGGGCTAGCGGGGAACACCGGGGAGCTGTTTTTT. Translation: CASSIGLAGNTGELFF. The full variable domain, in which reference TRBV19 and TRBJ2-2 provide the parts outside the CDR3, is DGGITQSPKYLFRKEGQNVTLSCEQNLNHDAMYWYRQDPGQGLRLIYYSQIVNDFQKGDIAEGYSVSREKKESFPLTVTSAQKNPTAFYLCASSIGLAGNTGELFFGEGSRLTVL.

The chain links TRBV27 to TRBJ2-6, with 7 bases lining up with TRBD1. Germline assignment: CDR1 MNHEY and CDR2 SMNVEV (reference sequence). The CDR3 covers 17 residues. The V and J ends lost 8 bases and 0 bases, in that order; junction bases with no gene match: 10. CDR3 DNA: TGTGCCAGCTCAGGGACAGAGATTCTCTCTGGGGCCAACGTCCTGACTTTC. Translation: CASSGTEILSGANVLTF.